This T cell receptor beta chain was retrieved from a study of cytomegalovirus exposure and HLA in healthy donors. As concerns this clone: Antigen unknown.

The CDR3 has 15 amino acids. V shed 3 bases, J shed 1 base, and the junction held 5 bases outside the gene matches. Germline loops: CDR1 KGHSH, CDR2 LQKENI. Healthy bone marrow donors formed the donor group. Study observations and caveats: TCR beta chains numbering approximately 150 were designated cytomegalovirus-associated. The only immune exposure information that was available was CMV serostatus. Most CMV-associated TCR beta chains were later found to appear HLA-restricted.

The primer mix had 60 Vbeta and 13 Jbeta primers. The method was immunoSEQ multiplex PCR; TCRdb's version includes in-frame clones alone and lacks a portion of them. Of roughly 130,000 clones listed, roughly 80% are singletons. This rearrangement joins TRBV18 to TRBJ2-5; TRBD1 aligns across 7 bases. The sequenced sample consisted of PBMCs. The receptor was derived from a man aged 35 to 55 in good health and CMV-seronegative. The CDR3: CASSPNRDSQETQYF. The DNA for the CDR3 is TGTGCCAGCTCACCGAACCGGGACAGCCAAGAGACCCAGTACTTC. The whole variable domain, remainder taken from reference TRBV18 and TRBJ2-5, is NAGVMQNPRHLVRRRGQEARLRCSPMKGHSHVYWYRQLPEEGLKFMVYLQKENIIDESGMPKERFSAEFPKEGPSILRIQQVVRGDSAAYFCASSPNRDSQETQYFGPGTRLLVL.